The 15 T cell receptor beta chains below all came from one sample that was sequenced in a study of T cell changes during pregnancy in multiple sclerosis. Using immunoSEQ multiplex PCR, the repertoire was profiled, and TCRdb retains in-frame clones only, with some absent. The repertoire includes around 52,000 clones, approximately 90% of them detected once, and about 0.18% sits in the top ten. The sequences come from CD4+ T cells from peripheral blood mononuclear cells, collected after pregnancy. The receptors were gathered from a female donor in good health, enrolled as a control in a pregnancy study.

The CDR3 DNA reads TGCGCCAGCAGCCGCAAGCGGGGGGGCACCGACTACGAGCAGTACTTC. It yields the protein CASSRKRGGTDYEQYF. V usage is TRBV4-1 and J usage is TRBJ2-7; 10 nucleotides match TRBD2. Germline V lookup: CDR1 MGHRA, CDR2 YSYEKL. The V gene end was trimmed by 4 bases and the J gene end by 3 bases; junction bases not matched to a gene: 9. This CDR3 is built from 16 residues.

This rearrangement joins TRBV7-2 to TRBJ1-4; D remains unclear. This CDR3 has 13 amino acids. Germline V gives CDR1 SGHTA, CDR2 FQGNSA. Trimming stripped 1 base from V and 4 bases from J, with 4 bases between. In nucleotides, the CDR3 is TGTGCCAGCAGCTTAGAGCGTAATGAAAAACTGTTTTTT. This translates into CASSLERNEKLFF.

The J gene is TRBJ2-7, the V gene TRBV5-6; possibly TRBD2 for D (6 bases). Germline loops: CDR1 SGHDT, CDR2 YYEEEE. The CDR3 loop spans 16 amino acids. Trimming took 4 bases from V and 1 from J, leaving 18 bases between them. CDR3 nucleotide sequence: TGTGCCAGCAGCGCCAACCGGAGGGGTAGTTCCTACGAGCAGTACTTC. Residues: CASSANRRGSSYEQYF.

CDR3 DNA sequence: TGCAGCGTTGCCGGGAACTCTGGAAACACCATATATTTT. It codes for CSVAGNSGNTIYF. The V and J genes are TRBV29-1 and TRBJ1-3; D gene unclear. CDR3 size: 13 residues. Trimming removed 4 bases at V and 0 bases at J, with 7 bases between. CDR1 and CDR2 (germline): SQVTM, ANQGSEA.

The V and J genes are TRBV7-3 and TRBJ2-7; D unresolved. CDR3 size: 13 residues. V was shortened by 1 base and J by 6 bases, with 10 bases between the two germline ends. Per the germline V gene, CDR1 is SGHTA and CDR2 is FQGTGA. In DNA, the CDR3 is TGTGCCAGCAGCTTAAATGTGGGCCTCGAGCAGTACTTC. Protein product: CASSLNVGLEQYF.

This sequence joins TRBV6-5 and TRBJ2-5, with D maybe TRBD1 (6 bases). CDR3 size: 14 residues. The V and J ends lost 8 bases and 2 bases respectively, with 15 bases between them. Germline lookup yields CDR1 MNHEY and CDR2 SVGAGI. The CDR3 DNA follows: TGTGCCAGCCGGCGGTTTAGGGGGCAAGAGACCCAGTACTTC. Translating gives CASRRFRGQETQYF.

This clone has a single count. The V call is TRBV9, the J call TRBJ1-2, with D possibly TRBD1 on 5 matching bases. The CDR3 length is 14 residues. Germline V gene lookup returns CDR1 SGDLS and CDR2 YYNGEE. V was clipped by 3 bases and J by 5 bases, with 14 bases between them. The CDR3 region is CASSGPGRVYGYTF. DNA of the CDR3: TGTGCCAGCAGCGGGCCTGGCAGGGTATATGGCTACACCTTC.

The genes are TRBV7-2 and TRBJ1-5; D gene ambiguous. Germline V gives CDR1 SGHTA, CDR2 FQGNSA. The CDR3 is 14 amino acids. The V gene lost 5 bases and the J gene lost 2 bases, with 10 bases spanning the gap. The CDR3 DNA follows: TGTGCCAGCAGCCCCTGGGGAGGCAATCAGCCCCAGCATTTT. It encodes CASSPWGGNQPQHF. Combining the CDR3 with reference TRBV7-2 and TRBJ1-5 gives the whole variable domain GAGVSQSPSNKVTEKGKDVELRCDPISGHTALYWYRQSLGQGLEFLIYFQGNSAPDKSGLPSDRFSAERTGGSVSTLTIQRTQQEDSAVYLCASSPWGGNQPQHFGDGTRLSIL.

The genes are TRBV5-8 and TRBJ1-5; TRBD1 aligns across 7 bases. Trimming took 1 base from V and 0 from J; bases not matched to a gene: 1. From germline, CDR1 is SGHTS and CDR2 YDEGEE. CDR3 length: 15 residues. The CDR3 protein is CASSLRDSSNQPQHF. Here the CDR3 DNA reads TGTGCCAGCAGCTTGAGGGACAGTAGCAATCAGCCCCAGCATTTT.

This rearrangement joins TRBV28 to TRBJ2-7, with D maybe TRBD1 (6 bases). V lost 5 bases and J lost 1, with 12 bases in between. The CDR3 contains 14 residues. The germline CDR1 and CDR2 sequences are MDHEN and SYDVKM. The CDR3 is CASSRGGRSYEQYF. The CDR3 coding sequence is TGTGCCAGCAGTCGAGGGGGACGTTCCTACGAGCAGTACTTC.

This clone was recorded only once. The chain employs TRBV28 and TRBJ1-2, with 9 bases lining up with TRBD1. This CDR3 is 16 amino acids long. The germline gives CDR1 MDHEN, CDR2 SYDVKM. V was clipped by 5 bases and J by 6 bases; unmatched bases: 13. CDR3 residues: CASSLQYRGPDNGYTF. In DNA form, the CDR3 reads TGTGCCAGCAGTCTTCAATACAGGGGGCCGGATAATGGCTACACCTTC.

This clone was seen only a few times. The chain links TRBV6-5 to TRBJ1-1; D is undetermined. Germline CDR1 is MNHEY and CDR2 is SVGAGI. This CDR3 has 13 amino acids. V was shortened by 1 base and J by 6 bases, with 9 bases between the two germline ends. The CDR3 sequence: CASSYLSRAEAFF. The CDR3 region has the DNA TGTGCCAGCAGTTACTTGTCTCGGGCTGAAGCTTTCTTT.

The chain recombines TRBV9 with TRBJ2-2; tentative D call: TRBD2 (6 bases). Germline V gene lookup returns CDR1 SGDLS and CDR2 YYNGEE. V lost 0 bases and J lost 3, with 12 bases in between. This CDR3 comprises 16 residues. The CDR3 spells CASSVGTSRHTGELFF. The CDR3 bases are TGTGCCAGCAGCGTAGGTACTAGCAGACACACCGGGGAGCTGTTTTTT.

The CDR3 reads CASSLSFTGTGVETQYF. The CDR3 coding sequence is TGTGCCAGCAGTTTATCTTTCACCGGGACAGGGGTGGAGACCCAGTACTTC. V is TRBV27 and J is TRBJ2-5, with 10 bases fitting TRBD1. The CDR3 length is 17 residues. Germline V gene lookup returns CDR1 MNHEY and CDR2 SMNVEV (reference sequence). V lost 0 bases and J lost 5; bases outside the gene matches: 9.

The rearrangement joins TRBV5-6 to TRBJ1-4; possible D gene TRBD1, 5 bases. Trimming removed 3 bases at V and 1 base at J, with 10 bases between. Germline assignment: CDR1 SGHDT and CDR2 YYEEEE. The CDR3 covers 15 residues. CDR3: CASSSWGVTNEKLFF. CDR3 DNA sequence: TGTGCCAGCAGCTCCTGGGGGGTAACTAATGAAAAACTGTTTTTT.